This T cell receptor (beta chain) was sequenced for a study of blood T cell repertoires in COVID-19. Study-wide background: Sites across the United States, Italy and Spain contributed samples from acute and convalescent COVID-19. Sources were T cells, B-cell-depleted T cells, or PBMCs; the material itself was cDNA or gDNA.

In the original analysis: Nucleated cell number was recorded as an estimate derived from reference gene primer amplification. Here immunoSEQ multiplex PCR was the method, and the copy in TCRdb shows in-frame clones only, minus some. D and trimming were read from the DNA, whereas the V and J calls and clone size are those reported in that table. The sample has about 60,000 clones; around 85% are singletons. The clonotype was recovered from a human donor in a cohort sampled during active COVID-19. Sequencing was done on a sample of peripheral blood.

CDR3 in amino acids: CSVRTGDSGAFF. In DNA form, the CDR3 reads TGCAGCGTTCGGACAGGGGATTCAGGAGCTTTCTTT. The rearrangement joins TRBV29-1 to TRBJ1-1; 9 positions match TRBD1. This CDR3 is 12 amino acids long. Germline CDR1 SQVTM, CDR2 ANQGSEA. The V segment lost 5 bases and the J segment 10 bases; nucleotides outside the gene matches: 8.